What follows are 28 T cell receptor beta chains derived from one specimen sequenced in a study of shared clonotypes between healthy human individuals (TCRdb year 2020). Library method: the immunoSEQ multiplex PCR assay. TCRdb holds this immuneACCESS table with in-frame rearrangements only. Some clones are missing; in checked studies, unresolved V genes explain under half, and the rest has no known cause. Across this sample there are about 680,000 clones, with 60% to 75% seen only once. Around 1.8% of the sample is taken by the ten largest. Source material: memory CD4+ T cells sorted from blood. The cell subset or site label of this sample denotes: CD45RA-negative fraction. The receptor set was obtained from a woman aged 30 to 39 in good health.

This clone was detected once. The rearrangement uses TRBV7-2 and TRBJ2-7; 15 bases line up with TRBD2. V was pared by 5 bases and J by 0 bases, with 11 bases of the junction left unmatched. The CDR3 runs 19 residues. Germline CDR1 and CDR2: SGHTA and FQGNSA. This chain's CDR3 is CASSNRGTSGRRGSYEQYF. CDR3 sequence (DNA): TGTGCCAGCAGCAATAGAGGGACTAGCGGGAGGAGAGGCTCCTACGAGCAGTACTTC.

This clone was recorded at least ten times. The V gene is TRBV6-4, the J gene TRBJ2-2; 9 bases fit TRBD1. CDR1 and CDR2 from the germline V gene are MRHNA and SNTAGT. This CDR3 has 17 residues. Trimming at V came to 6 bases and at J to 4 bases, leaving 12 bases not matched to a gene. CDR3 residues: CASSEGLRQGVTGELFF. The CDR3 nucleotides are TGTGCCAGCAGCGAAGGCTTAAGACAGGGGGTCACCGGGGAGCTGTTTTTT.

V usage is TRBV5-6 and J usage is TRBJ2-2; D remains unclear. Trimming removed 5 bases from V and 1 base from J, with 6 bases in between. Per the germline V gene, CDR1 is SGHDT and CDR2 is YYEEEE. The CDR3 loop spans 13 amino acids. The CDR3 bases are TGTGCCAGCAGGGAGCGGAACACCGGGGAGCTGTTTTTT. It codes for CASRERNTGELFF. The whole variable domain, filled in from reference TRBV5-6 and TRBJ2-2, reads DAGVTQSPTHLIKTRGQQVTLRCSPKSGHDTVSWYQQALGQGPQFIFQYYEEEERQRGNFPDRFSGHQFPNYSSELNVNALLLGDSALYLCASRERNTGELFFGEGSRLTVL.

This rearrangement joins TRBV28 to TRBJ2-7; no firm D call. The germline V gene encodes CDR1 MDHEN and CDR2 SYDVKM. Trimming shortened V by 4 bases and J by 0 bases, and 7 bases separated the two germline ends. The CDR3 sequence is 13 residues long. In DNA, the CDR3 is TGTGCCAGCAGTTACGCGAACTCCTACGAGCAGTACTTC. As protein: CASSYANSYEQYF.

This clone was detected a few times. V usage is TRBV7-2 and J usage is TRBJ2-3, with 11 bases aligning to TRBD1. The CDR3 has 16 amino acids. Trimming removed 1 base from V and 5 bases from J; junction bases left unmatched: 5. Germline CDR1 SGHTA, CDR2 FQGNSA. CDR3 in amino acids: CASSLGGQGAGDTQYF. CDR3 DNA sequence: TGTGCCAGCAGCTTAGGTGGACAGGGGGCGGGAGATACGCAGTATTTT.

This clone was detected a few times. The V call is TRBV18, the J call TRBJ1-1; D ambiguous. Between the trimmed V and J ends, which lost 3 bases and 1 base, there was a span of 12 bases. The CDR3 length is 15 residues. In germline, CDR1 is KGHSH, CDR2 LQKENI. CDR3 DNA sequence: TGTGCCAGCTCACCGCAGGAGAGGGCGAACACTGAAGCTTTCTTT. It yields the protein CASSPQERANTEAFF.

The chain joins TRBV6-5 to TRBJ2-2; D perhaps matches TRBD1 (6 bases). V was shortened by 5 bases and J by 0 bases, with 10 bases between the two germline ends. The CDR3 is 15 amino acids. Germline lookup yields CDR1 MNHEY and CDR2 SVGAGI. The CDR3 protein is CASSPQGANTGELFF. The CDR3 nucleotides are TGTGCCAGCAGTCCACAGGGAGCGAACACCGGGGAGCTGTTTTTT.

The rearrangement uses TRBV25-1 and TRBJ1-4; unclear D gene. V lost 3 bases, J lost 13 bases, and 18 bases lay in between. Per germline, CDR1 MGHDK and CDR2 SYGVNS. This CDR3 is built from 14 residues. The CDR3 coding sequence is TGTGCCAGCAGTGAGCAACTGGACGCGTTTGGACTGTTTTTT. Amino acids: CASSEQLDAFGLFF.

The rearrangement uses TRBV28 and TRBJ1-3, with D maybe TRBD1 (5 bases). The CDR3 covers 13 residues. Deletions cut 5 bases from V and 4 bases from J, with 9 bases between. From germline, CDR1 is MDHEN and CDR2 SYDVKM. CDR3 bases: TGTGCCAGCAGTCGGGGGTACGGAAACACCATATATTTT. It codes for CASSRGYGNTIYF.

In regard to this clone: With a much larger clone just one base away, this may be a read error. In the same sample, other DNA sequences code for this CDR3. The genes are TRBV6-4 and TRBJ2-1, with 11 bases aligning to TRBD1. CDR3 length: 14 amino acids. Looked up from germline, CDR1 is MRHNA and CDR2 is SNTAGT. With V trimmed by 2 bases and J by 7 bases, 1 base remained unmatched. The CDR3 DNA reads TGTGCCAGCAGTGACGGGACAGGGGGGAATGAGCAGTTCTTC. This codes for CASSDGTGGNEQFF.

This rearrangement joins TRBV5-1 to TRBJ2-5; 12 bases are a match to TRBD2. With V trimmed by 4 bases and J by 4 bases, 5 bases remained unmatched. The germline gives CDR1 SGHRS, CDR2 YFSETQ. CDR3 size: 15 residues. In DNA form, the CDR3 reads TGCGCCAGCAGCCCAAGACTAGCGGGAGTAGAGACCCAGTACTTC. It yields the protein CASSPRLAGVETQYF.

V gene TRBV7-2 combines with J gene TRBJ1-5; D uncertain. CDR3 length: 15 amino acids. The V and J ends lost 2 bases and 2 bases respectively, with 10 bases between them. Germline V gene lookup returns CDR1 SGHTA and CDR2 FQGNSA. Written as DNA, the CDR3 is TGTGCCAGCAGCTTATGGGGAGGCGGCAATCAGCCCCAGCATTTT. It encodes CASSLWGGGNQPQHF.

The gene calls are TRBV25-1 and TRBJ1-1, with D possibly being TRBD1 (5 bases). The CDR3 is 13 residues long. Germline V CDR1 and CDR2: MGHDK, SYGVNS. Trimming shortened V by 4 bases and J by 2 bases, and 8 bases separated the two germline ends. As DNA, the CDR3 is TGTGCCAGCAGTGTTACAGGTAACACTGAAGCTTTCTTT. This translates into CASSVTGNTEAFF.

This clone was seen more than once but under ten times. The chain combines TRBV13 with TRBJ2-3; 8 bases match TRBD2. Germline CDR1 and CDR2: PRHDT and FYEKMQ (reference sequence). The CDR3 totals 15 residues. The ends lost 5 bases at V and 3 bases at J; junction bases unmatched: 7. The CDR3 DNA is TGTGCCAGCAGCAGGGGACTAGGGGTGACAGATACGCAGTATTTT. Encoded protein: CASSRGLGVTDTQYF.

This clone was observed a handful of times. Other DNA variants within this sample encode the same CDR3. The V call is TRBV19, the J call TRBJ2-5, with 7 bases fitting TRBD1. This CDR3 comprises 12 residues. J lost 4 bases, V lost 4 bases, and 0 bases had no gene match. Germline values: CDR1 LNHDA, CDR2 SQIVND (reference sequence). The CDR3: CASSRTGETQYF. The CDR3 region has the DNA TGTGCCAGTAGTAGGACAGGAGAGACCCAGTACTTC.

About this clone: One end of the junction fails to match germline, which may point to a read error. The chain uses TRBV5-3 and TRBJ1-1, with D unresolved. Being an ORF, TRBV5-3 has a function that is uncertain. The CDR3 length is 15 residues. The CDR3: CASSLFGYVDTEAFF. The CDR3 DNA reads as TGTGCCAGCAGCTTGTTTGGGTACGTTGACACTGAAGCTTTCTTT.

This clone appeared a single time. The chain has TRBV28 and TRBJ1-3; D may be TRBD1 (5 bases). Germline V gene lookup returns CDR1 MDHEN and CDR2 SYDVKM. Trimming stripped 6 bases from V and 0 bases from J, with 12 bases between. The CDR3 has 15 residues. The CDR3 nucleotides are TGTGCCAGCAGAACCGGGACTATCTCTGGAAACACCATATATTTT. Amino acids: CASRTGTISGNTIYF.

This clone occurred once. This chain joins TRBV5-1 and TRBJ1-4, with D unresolved. Trimming pared 1 base from V and 0 bases from J, leaving 4 bases between. This CDR3 has 14 amino acids. The germline V gene encodes CDR1 SGHRS and CDR2 YFSETQ. CDR3 sequence reads: CASSLTSTNEKLFF. CDR3 in DNA: TGCGCCAGCAGCTTGACTTCAACTAATGAAAAACTGTTTTTT.

This CDR3 is CASSLGGGQGNTGELFF. The DNA for the CDR3 is TGTGCCAGCAGCTTAGGGGGAGGACAGGGGAACACCGGGGAGCTGTTTTTT. The chain joins TRBV11-2 to TRBJ2-2; 8 bases agree with TRBD1. The CDR3 is 17 residues long. V lost 1 base to trimming and J lost 1 base; unmatched junction nucleotides: 5. CDR1 is SGHAT and CDR2 is FQNNGV in the germline V gene.

J is TRBJ2-7 and V is TRBV6-1, with a possible D match to TRBD2 (6 bases). The CDR3 runs 13 residues. V gave up 6 bases and J gave up 3 bases, with 12 bases separating them. The germline V gene has CDR1 MNHNS and CDR2 SASEGT. For the CDR3, the DNA is TGTGCCAGCAGGAGAGGGACTCGCTACGAGCAGTACTTC. It encodes CASRRGTRYEQYF.

The chain joins TRBV6-1 to TRBJ2-4; a weak D match, TRBD2 (5 bases). This CDR3 contains 13 residues. Between the trimmed V and J ends, which lost 4 bases and 9 bases, there was a span of 13 bases. The germline CDR1 and CDR2 sequences are MNHNS and SASEGT. This CDR3 is CASSAAREGIQYF. CDR3 coding DNA: TGTGCCAGCAGTGCTGCTAGAGAGGGCATTCAGTACTTC.

This chain connects TRBV5-4 to TRBJ2-7; D is ambiguous. Trimming shortened V by 1 base and J by 7 bases, and 6 bases separated the two germline ends. Germline CDR1 SGHNT, CDR2 YYREEE (reference sequence). CDR3 length: 11 amino acids. The CDR3 DNA is TGTGCCAGCAGCTTGCTGAATGAGCAGTACTTC. This sequence encodes CASSLLNEQYF. Complete variable domain (other parts from reference TRBV5-4 and TRBJ2-7): ETGVTQSPTHLIKTRGQQVTLRCSSQSGHNTVSWYQQALGQGPQFIFQYYREEENGRGNFPPRFSGLQFPNYSSELNVNALELDDSALYLCASSLLNEQYFGPGTRLTVT.

This chain joins TRBV4-1 and TRBJ2-7, with D perhaps matching TRBD1 or TRBD2 (7 bases each). Trimming shortened V by 0 bases and J by 4 bases, and 16 bases separated the two germline ends. The length of the CDR3 is 16 residues. Germline V gene lookup returns CDR1 MGHRA and CDR2 YSYEKL. For the CDR3, the DNA is TGCGCCAGCAGCCAAGATATGGCAGGGGGGGGTTACGAGCAGTACTTC. As protein: CASSQDMAGGGYEQYF.

In this sample, this clone turned up once. V and J are TRBV4-1 and TRBJ1-2; weak D call: TRBD1 (5 bases). This CDR3 is built from 14 residues. The V and J ends lost 1 base and 7 bases respectively, with 13 bases between them. CDR1 and CDR2 from the germline V gene are MGHRA and YSYEKL. DNA of the CDR3: TGCGCCAGCAGCCAAGTGGCGGGGGTGTCTGGCTACACCTTC. It encodes CASSQVAGVSGYTF.

This clone was counted a few times. The chain has TRBV11-2 and TRBJ2-7; D is possibly TRBD1 (5 bases). The CDR3 has 15 residues. Per the germline V gene, CDR1 is SGHAT and CDR2 is FQNNGV. Trimming cost V 1 base and J 2 bases, with 12 bases left between them. In DNA, the CDR3 is TGTGCCAGCAGCTTAGTCGCAGGGCTCCCCTACGAGCAGTACTTC. Translated: CASSLVAGLPYEQYF.

The DNA for the CDR3 is TGTGCCAGCAGCACTCAGGGGGCTGGCTACACCTTC. Its translation: CASSTQGAGYTF. The V call is TRBV9, the J call TRBJ1-2, with 8 positions matching TRBD1. Germline CDR1 SGDLS, CDR2 YYNGEE. This CDR3 region has 12 residues. V trimming: 4 bases; J trimming: 7 bases; junction bases outside the gene matches: 3. Together with reference TRBV9 and TRBJ1-2, the CDR3 gives the full variable domain: DSGVTQTPKHLITATGQRVTLRCSPRSGDLSVYWYQQSLDQGLQFLIQYYNGEERAKGNILERFSAQQFPDLHSELNLSSLELGDSALYFCASSTQGAGYTFGSGTRLTVV.

In the case of this clone: This CDR3 is also generated by other DNA sequences in the sample. This chain links TRBV28 with TRBJ2-6, with a tentative D call TRBD1 (5 bases). The CDR3 has 15 amino acids. The germline V and J ends were trimmed by 2 bases and 0 bases, with 5 bases remaining between them. Germline CDR1 reads MDHEN; CDR2 reads SYDVKM. This CDR3 reads CASSLQGSGANVLTF. DNA for the CDR3: TGTGCCAGCAGTTTACAGGGCTCTGGGGCCAACGTCCTGACTTTC.

J is TRBJ2-3 and V is TRBV7-8; TRBD2 aligns across 8 bases. The trim removed 2 bases at V and 7 bases at J, leaving 11 bases unmatched. The CDR3 runs to 16 residues. The germline V gene has CDR1 SGHVS and CDR2 FQNEAQ. The CDR3 reads CASSLTGGDTPHTQYF. In nucleotides, the CDR3 is TGTGCCAGCAGCTTAACGGGGGGGGACACCCCTCATACGCAGTATTTT.